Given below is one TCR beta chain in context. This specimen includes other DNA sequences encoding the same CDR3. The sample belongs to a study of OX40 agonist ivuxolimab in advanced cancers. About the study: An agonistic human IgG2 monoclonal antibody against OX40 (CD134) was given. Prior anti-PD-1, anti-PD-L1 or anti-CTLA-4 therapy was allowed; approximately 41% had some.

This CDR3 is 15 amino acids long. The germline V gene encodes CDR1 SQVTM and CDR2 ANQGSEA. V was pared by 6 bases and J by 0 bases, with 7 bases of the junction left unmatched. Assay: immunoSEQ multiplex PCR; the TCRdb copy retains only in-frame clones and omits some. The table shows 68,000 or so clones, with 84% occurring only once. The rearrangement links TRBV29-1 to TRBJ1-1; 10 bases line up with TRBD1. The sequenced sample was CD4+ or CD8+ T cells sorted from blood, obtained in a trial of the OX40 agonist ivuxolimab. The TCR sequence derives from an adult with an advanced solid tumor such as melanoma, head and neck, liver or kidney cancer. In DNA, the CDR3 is TGCAGCGTAAACGACAGGGGGCGCGTGAACACTGAAGCTTTCTTT. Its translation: CSVNDRGRVNTEAFF. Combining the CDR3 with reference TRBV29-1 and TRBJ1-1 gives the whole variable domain SAVISQKPSRDICQRGTSLTIQCQVDSQVTMMFWYRQQPGQSLTLIATANQGSEATYESGFVIDKFPISRPNLTFSTLTVSNMSPEDSSIYLCSVNDRGRVNTEAFFGQGTRLTVV.